This TCR beta chain was identified in a study of T cells and Merkel cell carcinoma outcomes. General study results and limits: Repertoire plus T-cell density reportedly predicted Merkel cell carcinoma outcomes.

Only in-frame clones appear in the TCRdb table, and some are missing; sequencing was by immunoSEQ multiplex PCR. The data show about 19,000 clones, roughly 82% seen once. As to this clone: Its antigen is still unknown.

Germline loops: CDR1 SNHLY, CDR2 FYNNEI. V lost 1 base, J lost 6 bases, and 14 bases lay in between. The CDR3 loop spans 15 amino acids. The TCR sequence derives from a human donor with Merkel cell carcinoma. The sample consisted of tumor tissue from Merkel cell carcinoma. The V call is TRBV2, the J call TRBJ2-3, with D perhaps being TRBD1 or TRBD2 (7 bases each). The CDR3 DNA reads TGTGCCAGCAGTGAAGGTCTCAGGGGGGGCGATACGCAGTATTTT. Encoded protein: CASSEGLRGGDTQYF.